This is a list of T cell receptor beta chains from one sample in a study of post-analysis software for immune sequencing data. TCRdb processed the PCR reads anew with MiXCR; each CDR3 protein has one entry. In the table there are roughly 620,000 distinct CDR3 sequences, roughly 40% of which are singletons. Sample: blood. The receptors were gathered from a girl aged 10-17 years with multiple sclerosis. Both conserved end residues are part of each CDR3. Clone size is given for some rows only: seen once, a few or many times, or a class if the clone is expanded.

v_call cdr3_length clone_size cdr3_aa
TRBV12-3/TRBV12-4 14 few CASSADRIYNEQFF
TRBV12-3/TRBV12-4 14 . CASGLSTAGTEAFF
TRBV20-1 14 . CSARRRGTNEKLFF
TRBV24-1 16 . CATSDAGTSNYNEQFF
TRBV27 15 few CASSLYRDRGTEQYF
TRBV3-1 14 . CASSHGLGADTQYF
TRBV6-5 14 once CASSPRQSYNEQFF
TRBV29-1 13 . CGVEEGRPAAQYF
TRBV5-1 13 . CASSFIDRTEAFF
TRBV4-1 15 . CASSQPTGRGQPQHF
TRBV7-2 15 . CASATSGTSTDTQYF
TRBV6-2/TRBV6-3 14 few CASATETGYHEQYF
TRBV3-1 13 many CASSQEGGYEQYF
TRBV28 13 . CASGRAQLPEAFF
TRBV5-1 15 . CASSLWKEVGETQYF
TRBV5-1 15 . CASSSTFLDADEQFF
TRBV12-3/TRBV12-4 13 few CASSPLRWNEQFF
TRBV10-3 16 . CASRDPSGRDYNEQFF
TRBV6-4 15 few CASSELAGPTDTQYF
TRBV27 13 . CATRVDTNYGYTF
TRBV20-1 13 few CSADMTLYNEQFF
TRBV5-1 17 . CASSPDPVGSGANVRTF
TRBV3-1 12 few CASSYDGVEQYF
TRBV27 13 . CASGGLEGRGYTF
TRBV6-5 14 few CASSRDRNYNEQFF
TRBV12-3/TRBV12-4 17 . CASSLGTSGSNFNEQFF
TRBV20-1 13 . CSALLANTDTQYF
TRBV12-3/TRBV12-4 12 . CASSPPQNEQFF
TRBV7-9 16 . CASTRLVIAGSYEQYF
TRBV12-3/TRBV12-4 14 . CASSFRTGGQPQHF
TRBV10-3 15 few CAIFGSSGGADTQYF
TRBV6-4 14 few CASSYAGQASEQFF
TRBV6-5 13 . CASMTVAYNEQFF
TRBV6-1 15 few CASSDPREYQETQYF
TRBV28 14 . CASTARQENYGYTF
TRBV6-4 15 . CASSADRGDPDTQYF
TRBV4-1 18 once CASSQEWGSQGFTDTQYF
TRBV5-8 13 . CAIPLTVSYEQYF
TRBV6-6 16 . CASSYPDSATNEKLFF
TRBV10-3 14 . CAISATGQVAEAFF
TRBV7-8 16 . CASSFDPGTNYNEPFF
TRBV6-5 15 . CASSYGRWLNNEQFF
TRBV20-1 14 . CSAAPGPLKETQYF
TRBV10-3 14 once CAISPGTDAYGYTF
TRBV27 12 . CASGPSSYEQYF
TRBV12-3/TRBV12-4 16 . CASSLWLHNLYNEQFF
TRBV5-1 17 . CASGRTASLANTGERFF
TRBV7-2 14 . CASSLRNGNTGAFF
TRBV4-2 14 . CASSHARRADTQYF
TRBV5-6 13 few CASSLATGIEQYF
TRBV29-1 12 few CSVDSSNYGYTF
TRBV5-1 14 few CASSQGQGGDEAFF